This T cell receptor beta chain was recorded in a study of CD8 T cells in ankylosing spondylitis (dated by TCRdb to the late 2010s). Describing the broader study: The study profiled T cell receptor beta repertoires in healthy donors and ankylosing spondylitis patients to find disease-linked TCR variants. The full study cohort was made up of approximately 24 ankylosing spondylitis patients and about a hundred healthy donors. Peripheral blood samples were taken, and synovial fluid was additionally collected from ankylosing spondylitis patients.

The study at large found these results: A TCR beta motif of about eight highly homologous amino acid variants appeared characteristic of blood from ankylosing spondylitis patients. Some of the motif variants had been reported before in the synovial fluid and blood of reactive arthritis patients, a finding that suggests common disease-initiation mechanisms. The disease-linked clones were reported as significantly enriched in matched synovial fluid samples from ankylosing spondylitis patients. The disease-linked clones showed a CD8+ phenotype and occurred at relatively low frequencies in peripheral blood.

Only one count was recorded for this clonotype. The antigen it binds to is not known. No clone much larger than this one lies a single base away; base qualities are absent. One read represents weak support. Sequencer: Illumina HiSeq 2500. TCR beta libraries were prepared by quantitative 5'-RACE with molecular barcodes. Under the source paper's analysis protocol: To identify disease-linked TCR variants, a new computational method was used, one built on a probabilistic model of VDJ rearrangement. The public reads were reprocessed in TCRdb via fastp at Q25 and MiXCR, keeping in-frame beta chains. Every distinct CDR3 protein forms one entry, paired with its most common genes and DNA. TCRdb's processing, not the authors', yielded these V and J calls. The sample table shows 200,000 to 250,000 distinct CDR3 sequences, and about 17% are seen once. The ten largest account for roughly 46% of the sample. From a lookup of the germline V gene, CDR1 and CDR2 are MRHNA and SNTAGT. V loses 2 bases of germline sequence and J loses 6 bases, and the interval between the two ends is 10 bases. From its cysteine to its phenylalanine, the CDR3 spans 14 amino acids. CDR3 DNA is the only sequence kept; it has 42 bases, read in frame from the first base.

The sequence is built from TRBV6-4 and TRBJ2-2; the D gene cannot be resolved reliably. Sequences were obtained from blood, either unsorted or a sorted T cell fraction (not recorded which). The TCR was taken from a male donor with ankylosing spondylitis. The CDR3: CASSDPRSPGELFF. DNA sequence: TGTGCCAGCAGTGACCCACGGTCCCCCGGGGAGCTGTTTTTT.